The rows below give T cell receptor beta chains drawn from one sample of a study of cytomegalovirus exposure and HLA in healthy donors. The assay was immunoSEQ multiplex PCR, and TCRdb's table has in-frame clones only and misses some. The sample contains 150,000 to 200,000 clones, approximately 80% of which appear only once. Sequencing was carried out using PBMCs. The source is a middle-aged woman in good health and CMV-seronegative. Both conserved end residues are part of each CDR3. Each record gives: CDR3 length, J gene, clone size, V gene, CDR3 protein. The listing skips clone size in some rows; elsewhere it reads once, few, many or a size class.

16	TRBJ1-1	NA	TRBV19	CASGRPGQGRGTEAFF
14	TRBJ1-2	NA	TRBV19	CASNPGQGRYGYTF
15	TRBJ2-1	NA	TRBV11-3	CASTLTDYSYNEQFF
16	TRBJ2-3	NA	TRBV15	CATSKEVDLGADTQYF
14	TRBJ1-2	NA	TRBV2	CASSEAGVGYGYTF
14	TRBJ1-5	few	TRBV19	CASSMGQGVGPQHF
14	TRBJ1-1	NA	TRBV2	CASTVDRAGTEAFF
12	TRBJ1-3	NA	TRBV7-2	CASSSPPYTIYF
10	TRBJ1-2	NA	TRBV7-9	CANAGNLLSF
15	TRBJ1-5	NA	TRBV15	CATSETGNAIQPQHF
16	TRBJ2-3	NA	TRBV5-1	CASSSLAGDGTDTQYF
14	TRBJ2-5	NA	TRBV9	CASSPMTGGETQYF
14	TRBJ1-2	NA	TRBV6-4	CASSATQGNYGYTF
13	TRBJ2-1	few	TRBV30	CAWSGGQANEQFF
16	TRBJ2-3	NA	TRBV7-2	CASSLGSGLTTDTQYF
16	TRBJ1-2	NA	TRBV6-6	CASSLARRGQLYGYTF
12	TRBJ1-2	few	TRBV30	CAWTGGNYGYTF
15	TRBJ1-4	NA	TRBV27	CASSLSGTGREKLFF
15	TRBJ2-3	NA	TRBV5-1	CASSTGLAGVDTQYF
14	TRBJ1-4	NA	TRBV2	CASSLDRVNEKLFF
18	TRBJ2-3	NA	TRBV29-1	CSVAGTRAGRISGDTQYF
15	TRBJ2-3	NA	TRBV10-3	CAISERDRDSSTQYF
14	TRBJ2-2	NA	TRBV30	CAWSVVQVTGELFF
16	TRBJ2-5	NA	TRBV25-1	CASTWGGGGGQETQYF
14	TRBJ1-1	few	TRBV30	CAWRRDRGFTEAFF
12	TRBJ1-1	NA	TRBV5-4	CASKAGGTEAFF
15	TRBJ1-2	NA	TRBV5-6	CASSLRGRDSGGYTF
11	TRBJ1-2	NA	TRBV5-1	CASSGNYGYTF
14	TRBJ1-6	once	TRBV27	CASSSLPEGAPLHF
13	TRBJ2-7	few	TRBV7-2	CASSLTADYEQYF
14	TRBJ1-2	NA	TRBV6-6	CASSKDRGARGYTF
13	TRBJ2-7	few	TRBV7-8	CASSLTSSYEQYF
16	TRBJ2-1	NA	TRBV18	CASSTGVRREDYEQFF
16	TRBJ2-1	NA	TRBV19	CASSLPGTGYLNEQFF
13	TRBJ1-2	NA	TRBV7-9	CASEGQENYGYTF
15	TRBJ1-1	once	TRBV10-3	CAIRRTGRMNTEAFF
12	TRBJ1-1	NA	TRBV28	CASFLRGGEAFF
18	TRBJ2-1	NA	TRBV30	CAWSVASGREGSYNEQFF
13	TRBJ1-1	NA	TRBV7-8	CASRLTVNTEAFF
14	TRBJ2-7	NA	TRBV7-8	CASSLGRDSYEQYF
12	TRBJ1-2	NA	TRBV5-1	CASSGTDYGYTF
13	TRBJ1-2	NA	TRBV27	CASSIRQADGYTF
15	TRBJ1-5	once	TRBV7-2	CASSLRGGGDQPQHF
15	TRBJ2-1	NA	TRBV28	CASSLASGPYNEQFF
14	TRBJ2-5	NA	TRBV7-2	CASSFSRVQETQYF
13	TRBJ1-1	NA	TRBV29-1	CSVGRPEGTEAFF
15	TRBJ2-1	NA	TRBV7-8	CASSLGGLADNEQFF
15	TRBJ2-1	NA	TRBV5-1	CASSSSLQGRNEQFF
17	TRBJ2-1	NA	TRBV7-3	CASSPNGATSGYNEQFF
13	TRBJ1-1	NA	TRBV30	CACTGQGLYEAFF
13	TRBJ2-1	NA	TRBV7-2	CASSALTGGEQFF
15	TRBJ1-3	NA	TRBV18	CASSPPTGAGNTIYF
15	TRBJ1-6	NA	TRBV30	CAWSVRDRSNSPLHF
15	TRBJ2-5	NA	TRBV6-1	CASSAPGGGRETQYF